A single sample is the source of the 23 T cell receptor beta chains below, sequenced in a study of human T cells and chemical hapten exposure. The time point: healthy volunteer bleed at 6 weeks. The starting material, unfractionated whole blood, was used for total RNA extraction. TCRdb used MiXCR to reprocess the RACE reads, holding one entry per CDR3 protein. Here the sample spans around 47,000 distinct CDR3 sequences, approximately 4% being singletons. Sequenced material: whole blood. The source of these receptors is a human donor in good health. Some clones in this sample may be carry-over from other donors' samples.

This clonotype was observed at least ten times. The genes are TRBV27 and TRBJ2-7; possible D gene TRBD1, 6 bases. The CDR3 covers 15 residues. Trimming left V 5 bases short and J 6 bases short, with 20 bases between. Germline CDR1 and CDR2: MNHEY and SMNVEV (reference sequence). This chain's CDR3 is CASSADRLGVREQYF. For the CDR3, the DNA is TGTGCCAGCAGTGCCGACAGGCTGGGCGTCCGCGAGCAGTACTTC.

This clonotype showed up many times. The chain combines TRBV28 with TRBJ2-3; D is unclear. Trimming removed 5 bases at V and 3 bases at J, with 9 bases between. This CDR3 region has 13 residues. CDR1 MDHEN and CDR2 SYDVKM come from the germline V gene. CDR3 in amino acids: CASSPHGTDTQYF. The CDR3 DNA reads as TGTGCCAGCAGTCCACATGGGACAGATACGCAGTATTTT.

On this clonotype: Given a much more abundant clone one base away, this may be a read error. V and J are TRBV7-9 and TRBJ2-3, with 7 bases identical to TRBD1. Per the germline V gene, CDR1 is SEHNR and CDR2 is FQNEAQ (reference sequence). The CDR3 contains 14 residues. The CDR3: CAGSTDRVTDTQYF. In nucleotides, the CDR3 is TGTGCCGGCAGCACAGACAGGGTCACAGATACGCAGTATTTT.

At least ten counts were recorded for this clonotype. The genes are TRBV5-1 and TRBJ2-1; D might be TRBD2 (5 bases). With 0 bases removed from V and 1 base from J, the gap between germline ends came to 11 bases. CDR1 and CDR2 from the germline V gene are SGHRS and YFSETQ. The CDR3 has 16 residues. The CDR3 spells CASSLGASRSYNEQFF. In DNA, the CDR3 is TGCGCCAGCAGCTTGGGGGCTAGCAGGTCCTACAATGAGCAGTTCTTC. The complete variable domain, with remaining parts taken from reference TRBV5-1 and TRBJ2-1, reads KAGVTQTPRYLIKTRGQQVTLSCSPISGHRSVSWYQQTPGQGLQFLFEYFSETQRNKGNFPGRFSGRQFSNSRSEMNVSTLELGDSALYLCASSLGASRSYNEQFFGPGTRLTVL.

This clonotype occurred a few times. This chain uses TRBV28 with TRBJ2-1; D may be TRBD2 (5 bases). Trimming stripped 3 bases from V and 1 base from J, with 10 bases between. The CDR3 sequence is 15 residues long. Germline CDR1 reads MDHEN; CDR2 reads SYDVKM. The CDR3 nucleotides read TGTGCCAGCAGTTTCCAGCGGAGGTCCTACAATGAGCAGTTCTTC. This gives the protein CASSFQRRSYNEQFF.

This clonotype was seen at least ten times. This sequence joins TRBV5-1 and TRBJ1-1, with D possibly matching TRBD1 (5 bases). Germline V gene data show CDR1 as SGHRS and CDR2 as YFSETQ. This CDR3 is 15 amino acids long. Trimming removed 1 base from V and 4 bases from J, with 14 bases in between. The CDR3 DNA is TGCGCCAGCAGCTTGTATGCGGGGCCTGCCACTGAAGCTTTCTTT. It specifies CASSLYAGPATEAFF.

This clonotype was observed many times. The gene calls are TRBV20-1 and TRBJ2-1; maybe TRBD1 (6 bases). Germline CDR1 reads DFQATT; CDR2 reads SNEGSKA (reference sequence). The CDR3 is 15 residues long. Trimming removed 5 bases at V and 4 bases at J, with 18 bases between. The CDR3 reads CSAPGARGNYNEQFF. CDR3 nucleotide sequence: TGCAGTGCTCCCGGGGCCAGGGGTAATTACAATGAGCAGTTCTTC.

Ten or more counts support this clonotype. The J gene is TRBJ2-7, the V gene TRBV28; the D is unclear. V lost 2 bases and J 2 bases, leaving 7 bases between the germline ends. This CDR3 has 13 residues. From germline, CDR1 is MDHEN and CDR2 SYDVKM. CDR3: CASSLGQTYEQYF. The CDR3 DNA reads TGTGCCAGCAGTTTAGGGCAGACCTACGAGCAGTACTTC.

The rearrangement uses TRBV28 and TRBJ2-7; 9 nucleotides align to TRBD1. Germline loops: CDR1 MDHEN, CDR2 SYDVKM. With 3 bases clipped from V and 1 base from J, the junction kept 1 base outside the gene matches. This CDR3 has 14 amino acids. CDR3 bases: TGTGCCAGCAGTTTGGGGACAGGGTCCTACGAGCAGTACTTC. It encodes CASSLGTGSYEQYF.

The V and J genes are TRBV3-1 and TRBJ2-7; D gene unclear. This CDR3 has 13 amino acids. V was pared by 1 base and J by 7 bases, with 11 bases between. Germline V lookup: CDR1 LGHDT, CDR2 YNNKEL (reference sequence). As DNA, the CDR3 is TGTGCCAGCAGCCAAGGGCTGGGTCGGGAGCAGTACTTC. Translation gives CASSQGLGREQYF.

This clonotype was counted many times. The rearrangement joins TRBV11-2 to TRBJ2-3; TRBD2 is a possible D gene (6 bases). Per the germline V gene, CDR1 is SGHAT and CDR2 is FQNNGV. Trimming cost V 0 bases and J 4 bases, with 17 bases left between them. The CDR3 spans 17 residues. In DNA, the CDR3 is TGTGCCAGCAGCTTAGAAATGGAGGGAGAGAGTTCAGATACGCAGTATTTT. This codes for CASSLEMEGESSDTQYF.

This clonotype has ten or more counts. The genes are TRBV6-4 and TRBJ2-2; no clear D. The V gene lost 4 bases and the J gene lost 0 bases, with 6 bases spanning the gap. CDR1 is MRHNA and CDR2 is SNTAGT in the germline V gene. The CDR3 runs to 14 residues. CDR3 region: CASSGESNTGELFF. CDR3 in DNA: TGTGCCAGCAGTGGGGAATCGAACACCGGGGAGCTGTTTTTT.

Only a few counts were recorded for this clonotype. The chain uses TRBV7-9 and TRBJ2-7, with a weak D call TRBD2 (5 bases). The CDR3 loop spans 13 amino acids. The germline V gene has CDR1 SEHNR and CDR2 FQNEAQ (reference sequence). Deletions cut 3 bases from V and 5 bases from J, with 11 bases between. The chain's CDR3 is CASSLALGNEQYF. In DNA, the CDR3 is TGTGCCAGCAGCTTGGCCCTCGGGAACGAGCAGTACTTC.

This clonotype has a count of ten or more. The rearrangement links TRBV28 to TRBJ2-7; no clear D. V lost 6 bases, J lost 4 bases, and 10 bases lay in between. CDR1 is MDHEN, CDR2 SYDVKM, per germline. The CDR3 covers 12 residues. CDR3 residues: CASSVTRYEQYF. CDR3 nucleotides: TGTGCCAGCAGCGTGACACGATACGAGCAGTACTTC.

This rearrangement joins TRBV11-2 to TRBJ1-2; maybe TRBD1 (6 bases). Germline V gene data show CDR1 as SGHAT and CDR2 as FQNNGV. Trimming cost V 1 base and J 3 bases, with 15 bases left between them. The CDR3 has 16 amino acids. CDR3 region: CASSLVGGLGDYGYTF. The CDR3 DNA follows: TGTGCCAGCAGCTTAGTAGGGGGGCTCGGGGACTATGGCTACACCTTC.

This clonotype has at least ten counts. This sequence joins TRBV5-1 and TRBJ2-3, with 8 bases identical to TRBD2. The CDR3 covers 15 residues. V lost 2 bases to trimming and J lost 7 bases; unmatched junction nucleotides: 9. Germline values: CDR1 SGHRS, CDR2 YFSETQ. CDR3 coding DNA: TGCGCCAGCAGCTTATTGGGAGCGGGAGTAAATACGCAGTATTTT. Its translation is CASSLLGAGVNTQYF.

In its sample, this clonotype was seen many times. V gene TRBV7-3 combines with J gene TRBJ2-1; D not resolved. The V gene's germline CDR1 is SGHTA and CDR2 FQGTGA. The CDR3 has 16 amino acids. The V and J ends lost 2 bases and 5 bases respectively, with 16 bases between them. The CDR3 spells CASSLVSTPGNNEQFF. The CDR3 DNA is TGTGCCAGCAGCTTAGTAAGTACGCCCGGAAACAATGAGCAGTTCTTC.

Many counts were recorded for this clonotype. The chain couples TRBV5-5 to TRBJ1-2, with D possibly being TRBD1 (6 bases). The CDR3 sequence is 13 residues long. The V gene's germline CDR1 is SGHKS and CDR2 YYEKEE (reference sequence). V lost 5 bases and J lost 2, with 10 bases in between. The CDR3 DNA reads as TGTGCCAGCAGAGGGAGGGGGAACTATGGCTACACCTTC. It translates to CASRGRGNYGYTF.

This clonotype has more than one count but fewer than ten. The chain employs TRBV14 and TRBJ2-2, with no clear D. The germline V gene has CDR1 SGHDN and CDR2 FVKESK. Trimming took 8 bases from V and 5 from J, leaving 9 bases between them. The CDR3 runs to 12 residues. DNA for the CDR3: TGTGCCAGCCGTAAAAATACCGGGGAGCTGTTTTTT. It yields the protein CASRKNTGELFF.

This clonotype was detected ten times or more. The rearrangement links TRBV18 to TRBJ2-5, with D perhaps TRBD1 (5 bases). The V gene lost 2 bases and the J gene lost 4 bases, with 11 bases spanning the gap. In germline, CDR1 is KGHSH, CDR2 LQKENI. CDR3 length equals 14 residues. The CDR3, as DNA: TGTGCCAGCTCACCAGATGTGGGGCCAGAGACCCAGTACTTC. Translated, it gives CASSPDVGPETQYF.

The sample holds a few counts of this clonotype. The chain carries TRBV12-3 or TRBV12-4 and TRBJ1-4, with D unresolved. This CDR3 is built from 14 residues. Trimming stripped 5 bases from V and 0 bases from J, with 7 bases between. The CDR3 DNA reads as TGTGCCAGCAGTGTAAGGTCAACTAATGAAAAACTGTTTTTT. Encoded protein: CASSVRSTNEKLFF.

This clonotype was seen repeatedly, ten times or more. The V and J genes are TRBV19 and TRBJ1-5; tentative D call: TRBD1 (6 bases). CDR1 and CDR2 (germline): LNHDA, SQIVND (reference sequence). The V and J ends lost 6 bases and 3 bases respectively, with 21 bases between them. The CDR3 has 17 residues. The CDR3 region is CASRPPSWGQLNQPQHF. The CDR3 DNA is TGTGCCAGTAGGCCTCCCTCCTGGGGACAACTCAATCAGCCCCAGCATTTT.

This clonotype was counted ten times or more. This chain uses TRBV28 with TRBJ2-7; D call uncertain. Per the germline V gene, CDR1 is MDHEN and CDR2 is SYDVKM. V was shortened by 7 bases and J by 1 base, with 11 bases between the two germline ends. The CDR3 has 13 residues. The CDR3, as DNA: TGTGCCAGCAATCGACTCGTTTCCTACGAGCAGTACTTC. This sequence encodes CASNRLVSYEQYF.